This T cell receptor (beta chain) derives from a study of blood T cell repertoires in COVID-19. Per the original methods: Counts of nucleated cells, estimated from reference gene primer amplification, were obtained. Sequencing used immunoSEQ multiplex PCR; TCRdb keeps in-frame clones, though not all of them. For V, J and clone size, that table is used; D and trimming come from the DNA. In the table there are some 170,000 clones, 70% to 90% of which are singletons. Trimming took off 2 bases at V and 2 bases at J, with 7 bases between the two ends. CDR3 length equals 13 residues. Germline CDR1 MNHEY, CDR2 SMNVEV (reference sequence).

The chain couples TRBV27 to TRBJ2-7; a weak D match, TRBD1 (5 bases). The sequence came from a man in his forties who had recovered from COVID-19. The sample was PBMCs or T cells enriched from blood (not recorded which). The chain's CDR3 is CASSLGAAYEQYF. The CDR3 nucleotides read TGTGCCAGCAGTTTAGGGGCTGCCTACGAGCAGTACTTC.